The source of this T cell receptor (beta chain) is a study of T cell responses to AZD1222 COVID-19 vaccine. In regard to this clone: Antigen unknown.

Data came from immunoSEQ multiplex PCR; TCRdb stores just in-frame clones and leaves some out. In the table there are approximately 200,000 clones, approximately 94% of which are singletons. General observations from the study: Repertoires were collected only later (after the peak T cell response had occurred). CD4 TCRs linked to vaccination spanned spike, dominating at 160-218 and 743-854.

Specimen: peripheral blood, collected 28 days after the second dose of the MenACWY control vaccine. This receptor was taken from an adult who received the MenACWY meningococcal vaccine as a control.

CDR3 loop: CASSLGQGAEGDTQYF. The CDR3 DNA sequence: TGTGCCAGCAGCTTGGGGCAGGGGGCTGAGGGAGATACGCAGTATTTT. The chain links TRBV5-4 to TRBJ2-3; 8 positions match TRBD1. V was pared by 0 bases and J by 5 bases, with 8 bases of the junction left unmatched. The length of the CDR3 is 16 residues. The germline gives CDR1 SGHNT, CDR2 YYREEE (reference sequence).